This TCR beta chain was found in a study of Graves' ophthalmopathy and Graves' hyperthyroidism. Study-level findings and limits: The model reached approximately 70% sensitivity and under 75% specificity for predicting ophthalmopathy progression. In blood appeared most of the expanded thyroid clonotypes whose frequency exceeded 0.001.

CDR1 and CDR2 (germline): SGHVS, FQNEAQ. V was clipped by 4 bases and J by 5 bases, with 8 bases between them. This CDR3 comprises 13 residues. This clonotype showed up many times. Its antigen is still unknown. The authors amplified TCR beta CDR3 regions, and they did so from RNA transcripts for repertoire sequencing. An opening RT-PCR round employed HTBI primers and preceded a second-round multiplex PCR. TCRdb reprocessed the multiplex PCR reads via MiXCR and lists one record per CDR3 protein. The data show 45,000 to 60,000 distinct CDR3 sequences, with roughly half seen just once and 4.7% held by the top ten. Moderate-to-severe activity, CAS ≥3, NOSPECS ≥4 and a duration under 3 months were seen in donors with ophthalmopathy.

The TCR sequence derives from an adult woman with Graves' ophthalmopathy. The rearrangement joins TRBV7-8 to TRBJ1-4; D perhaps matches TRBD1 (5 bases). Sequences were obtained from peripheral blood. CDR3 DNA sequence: TGTGCCAGCAGCTCAGACAGAAATGAAAAACTGTTTTTT. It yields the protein CASSSDRNEKLFF.